One sample yielded the 17 T cell receptor beta chains listed below, sequenced in a study of CD8+CD57+ T cells in acquired aplastic anemia. Genomic DNA served as template for TCR beta VDJ and CDR3 profiling. TCRdb re-called the reads through MiXCR, storing one row per CDR3 protein. The sample comprises just over 200,000 distinct CDR3 sequences, 65% of which are singletons, and roughly 50% rests with the top ten. CD8+CD57+ cell expansion had been shown by flow cytometry in patients chosen for sequencing. The material sequenced was sorted CD4+, CD8+, or CD8+CD57+ T cells (not recorded which) from PBMCs. The receptors originated from a human donor with aplastic anemia.

The chain joins TRBV19 to TRBJ2-1; a possible D gene is TRBD2 (6 bases). The CDR3 runs to 14 residues. Deletions cut 8 bases from V and 8 bases from J, with 19 bases between. Germline values: CDR1 LNHDA, CDR2 SQIVND (reference sequence). CDR3 nucleotides: TGTGCCAGTGGGGCAGCCGCGGGGTTAGATGAGCAGTTCTTC. This gives the protein CASGAAAGLDEQFF. Based on the CDR3 plus reference TRBV19 and TRBJ2-1, the full variable domain is DGGITQSPKYLFRKEGQNVTLSCEQNLNHDAMYWYRQDPGQGLRLIYYSQIVNDFQKGDIAEGYSVSREKKESFPLTVTSAQKNPTAFYLCASGAAAGLDEQFFGPGTRLTVL.

Points on this clonotype: A much bigger clone sits one base away, suggesting this may be a read error. The V call is TRBV19, the J call TRBJ1-4; D is ambiguous. Trimming shortened V by 8 bases and J by 0 bases, and 13 bases separated the two germline ends. The CDR3 has 15 amino acids. Germline CDR1 is LNHDA and CDR2 is SQIVND (reference sequence). The CDR3 loop is CASGSQSATNEKLFF. CDR3 DNA: TGTGCCAGTGGGTCGCAATCTGCAACTAATGAAAAACTGTTTTTT. Variable domain in full (rest from reference TRBV19 and TRBJ1-4): DGGITQSPKYLFRKEGQNVTLSCEQNLNHDAMYWYRQDPGQGLRLIYYSQIVNDFQKGDIAEGYSVSREKKESFPLTVTSAQKNPTAFYLCASGSQSATNEKLFFGSGTQLSVL.

The chain combines TRBV24-1 with TRBJ2-5, with TRBD2 identical over 7 bases. Germline V lookup: CDR1 KGHDR, CDR2 SFDVKD. The CDR3 spans 12 residues. V lost 6 bases to trimming and J lost 5 bases; unmatched junction nucleotides: 2. This chain's CDR3 is CATSSGMETQYF. Written as DNA, the CDR3 is TGTGCCACCAGTAGCGGGATGGAGACCCAGTACTTC.

The chain has TRBV10-3 and TRBJ1-2; 10 nucleotides line up with TRBD1. The CDR3 has 14 amino acids. V lost 6 bases to trimming and J lost 7 bases; unmatched junction nucleotides: 8. The germline CDR1 and CDR2 sequences are ENHRY and SYGVKD. CDR3 bases: TGTGCCATCAGCGGGACAGGGGTAGTGGGTGGCTACACCTTC. Translation gives CAISGTGVVGGYTF.

Ten or more counts support this clonotype. The gene calls are TRBV9 and TRBJ2-3; 8 bases line up with TRBD2. CDR1 is SGDLS, CDR2 YYNGEE, per germline. V lost 4 bases and J lost 3; bases outside the gene matches: 4. The CDR3 extends over 14 amino acids. The CDR3 DNA sequence: TGTGCCAGCAGCCCTGGCGGGGGGACAGATACGCAGTATTTT. It specifies CASSPGGGTDTQYF.

The chain uses TRBV19 and TRBJ1-2; D perhaps matches TRBD1 (5 bases). From germline, CDR1 is LNHDA and CDR2 SQIVND (reference sequence). The CDR3 loop spans 15 amino acids. V was trimmed by 8 bases and J by 4 bases, leaving 20 bases between them. CDR3 nucleotide sequence: TGTGCCAGTGGCTTTACAGGCAGGGCAACCTATGGCTACACCTTC. Encoded protein: CASGFTGRATYGYTF.

This clonotype was detected a few times. V is TRBV7-3 and J is TRBJ1-2, with TRBD1 matching 9 bases. The germline V gene encodes CDR1 SGHTA and CDR2 FQGTGA. The CDR3 is 12 amino acids. V lost 5 bases and J lost 8; bases outside the gene matches: 3. The CDR3 bases are TGTGCCAGCAGCAGGGACAGGGTCGGCTACACCTTC. The encoded protein is CASSRDRVGYTF.

A few counts support this clonotype. The chain employs TRBV7-2 and TRBJ2-5; D possibly corresponds to TRBD2 (6 bases). Looked up from germline, CDR1 is SGHTA and CDR2 is FQGNSA. The CDR3 totals 15 residues. The germline V and J ends were trimmed by 2 bases and 2 bases, with 12 bases remaining between them. The CDR3 nucleotides are TGTGCCAGCAGCTTAATGGGGGGTACTCAAGAGACCCAGTACTTC. Translating gives CASSLMGGTQETQYF.

This clonotype showed up many times. V and J are TRBV9 and TRBJ2-3; either TRBD1 or TRBD2 may supply D (5 bases each). CDR3 length equals 15 residues. Trimming stripped 1 base from V and 4 bases from J, with 13 bases between. Germline V CDR1 and CDR2: SGDLS, YYNGEE. The chain's CDR3 is CASSVRSGQSDTQYF. DNA of the CDR3: TGTGCCAGCAGCGTACGTTCGGGGCAGTCAGATACGCAGTATTTT. The variable domain in full, with the rest retrieved from reference TRBV9 and TRBJ2-3, is DSGVTQTPKHLITATGQRVTLRCSPRSGDLSVYWYQQSLDQGLQFLIQYYNGEERAKGNILERFSAQQFPDLHSELNLSSLELGDSALYFCASSVRSGQSDTQYFGPGTRLTVL.

J is TRBJ2-7 and V is TRBV7-3; tentatively, D is TRBD2 (6 bases). The CDR3 is 13 residues long. Germline values: CDR1 SGHTA, CDR2 FQGTGA. V lost 2 bases and J 4 bases, leaving 9 bases between the germline ends. The CDR3 DNA follows: TGTGCCAGCAGCTTAGCGACTAGTTACGAGCAGTACTTC. This translates into CASSLATSYEQYF.

The genes are TRBV10-3 and TRBJ1-2, with D hard to call. From germline, CDR1 is ENHRY and CDR2 SYGVKD. The ends were cut back, 0 bases at V and 9 bases at J, with 11 bases in the middle. The CDR3 has 13 residues. CDR3 in DNA: TGTGCCATCAGTGAGTCGATTTGGGAACGCTACACCTTC. It specifies CAISESIWERYTF.

The rearrangement uses TRBV7-8 and TRBJ1-5; D is undetermined. The CDR3 spans 12 residues. V lost 3 bases to trimming and J lost 3 bases, with 3 bases between them. Germline-derived CDR1 and CDR2 are SGHVS and FQNEAQ. This CDR3 is CASSLPNQPQHF. DNA for the CDR3: TGTGCCAGCAGCTTGCCCAATCAGCCCCAGCATTTT.

The chain recombines TRBV20-1 with TRBJ2-7; D is uncertain. With 0 bases removed from V and 4 bases from J, the gap between germline ends came to 13 bases. This CDR3 has 14 amino acids. CDR1 is DFQATT and CDR2 is SNEGSKA in the germline V gene (reference sequence). The CDR3 protein is CSARDGRSLYEQYF. The CDR3 DNA sequence: TGCAGTGCTAGAGATGGGCGGTCCCTTTACGAGCAGTACTTC.

This chain connects TRBV5-1 to TRBJ2-6; the D gene could be TRBD1 or TRBD2 (7 bases each). Germline CDR1 is SGHRS and CDR2 is YFSETQ. The germline V and J ends were trimmed by 4 bases and 0 bases, with 32 bases remaining between them. The CDR3 is made up of 23 amino acids. The CDR3 protein is CASSTPGTVGSRGVVSGANVLTF. Written as DNA, the CDR3 is TGCGCCAGCAGCACCCCCGGGACAGTGGGGAGCCGGGGGGTGGTCTCTGGGGCCAACGTCCTGACTTTC.

This rearrangement joins TRBV7-8 to TRBJ1-1, with D tentatively TRBD1 (6 bases). Germline V gene lookup returns CDR1 SGHVS and CDR2 FQNEAQ. V lost 1 base and J lost 5, with 11 bases in between. The CDR3 sequence is 14 residues long. CDR3 nucleotides: TGTGCCAGCAGCTTAGTCGGGGGGCAAACTGAAGCTTTCTTT. As protein: CASSLVGGQTEAFF.

The chain carries TRBV29-1 and TRBJ2-1, with TRBD2 matching over 10 bases. The CDR3 sequence is 15 residues long. V lost 4 bases, J lost 8 bases, and 11 bases stayed unmatched. Looked up from germline, CDR1 is SQVTM and CDR2 is ANQGSEA. In DNA, the CDR3 is TGCAGCGTTGTTCGTGGACTAGCGGTATCGGATGAGCAGTTCTTC. Translation: CSVVRGLAVSDEQFF.

J is TRBJ2-7 and V is TRBV7-9; D is perhaps TRBD1 (6 bases). Per the germline V gene, CDR1 is SEHNR and CDR2 is FQNEAQ (reference sequence). This CDR3 spans 16 amino acids. The germline V and J ends were trimmed by 8 bases and 5 bases, with 25 bases remaining between them. The DNA of the CDR3 is TGTGCCAGCTTCGGTACTTCGACAGGAGTATTCCACGAGCAGTACTTC. Residues: CASFGTSTGVFHEQYF.